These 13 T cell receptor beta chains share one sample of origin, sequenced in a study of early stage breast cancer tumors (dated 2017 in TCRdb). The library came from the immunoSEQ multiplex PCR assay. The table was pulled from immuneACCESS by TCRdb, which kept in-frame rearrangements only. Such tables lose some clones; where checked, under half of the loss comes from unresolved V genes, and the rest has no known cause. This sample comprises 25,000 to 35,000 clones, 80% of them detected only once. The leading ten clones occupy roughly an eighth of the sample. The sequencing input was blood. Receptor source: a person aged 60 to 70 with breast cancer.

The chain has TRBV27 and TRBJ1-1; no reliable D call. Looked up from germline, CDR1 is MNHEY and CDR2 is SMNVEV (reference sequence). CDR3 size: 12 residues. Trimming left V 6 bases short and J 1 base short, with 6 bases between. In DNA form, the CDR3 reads TGTGCCAGCAGGACTGCGAACACTGAAGCTTTCTTT. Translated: CASRTANTEAFF.

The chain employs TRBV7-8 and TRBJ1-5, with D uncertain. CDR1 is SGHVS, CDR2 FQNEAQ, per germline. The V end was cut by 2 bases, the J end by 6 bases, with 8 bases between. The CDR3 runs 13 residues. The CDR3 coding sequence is TGTGCCAGCAGCTTATCACTTTTTCAGCCCCAGCATTTT. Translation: CASSLSLFQPQHF.

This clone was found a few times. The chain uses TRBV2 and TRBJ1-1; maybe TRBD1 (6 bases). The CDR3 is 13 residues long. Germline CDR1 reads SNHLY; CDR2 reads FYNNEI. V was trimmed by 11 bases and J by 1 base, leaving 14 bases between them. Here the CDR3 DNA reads TGTGCCGGGGGAAGGGGGTCGAACACTGAAGCTTTCTTT. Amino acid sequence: CAGGRGSNTEAFF.

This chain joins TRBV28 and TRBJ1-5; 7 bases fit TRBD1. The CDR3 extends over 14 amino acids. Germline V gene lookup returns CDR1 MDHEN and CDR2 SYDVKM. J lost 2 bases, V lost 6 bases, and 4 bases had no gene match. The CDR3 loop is CASSLGTGNQPQHF. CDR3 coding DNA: TGTGCCAGCAGCCTCGGGACAGGCAATCAGCCCCAGCATTTT.

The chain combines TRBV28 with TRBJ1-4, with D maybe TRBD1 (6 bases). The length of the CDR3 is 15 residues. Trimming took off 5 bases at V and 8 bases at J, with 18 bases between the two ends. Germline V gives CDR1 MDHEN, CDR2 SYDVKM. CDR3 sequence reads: CASSPAGGPGEKLFF. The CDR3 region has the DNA TGTGCCAGCAGTCCCGCGGGGGGCCCTGGGGAAAAACTGTTTTTT. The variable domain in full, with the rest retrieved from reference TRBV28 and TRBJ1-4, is DVKVTQSSRYLVKRTGEKVFLECVQDMDHENMFWYRQDPGLGLRLIYFSYDVKMKEKGDIPEGYSVSREKKERFSLILESASTNQTSMYLCASSPAGGPGEKLFFGSGTQLSVL.

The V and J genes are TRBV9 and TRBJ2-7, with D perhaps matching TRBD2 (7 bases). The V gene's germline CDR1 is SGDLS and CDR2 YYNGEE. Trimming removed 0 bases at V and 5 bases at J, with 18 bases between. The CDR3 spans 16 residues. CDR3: CASSVGWGGGWNEQYF. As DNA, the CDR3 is TGTGCCAGCAGCGTAGGATGGGGAGGGGGATGGAACGAGCAGTACTTC.

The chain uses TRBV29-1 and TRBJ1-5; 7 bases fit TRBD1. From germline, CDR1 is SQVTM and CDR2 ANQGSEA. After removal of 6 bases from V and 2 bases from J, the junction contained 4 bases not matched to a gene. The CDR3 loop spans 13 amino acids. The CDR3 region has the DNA TGCAGCGTGCGACAGGGAGGCAATCAGCCCCAGCATTTT. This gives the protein CSVRQGGNQPQHF.

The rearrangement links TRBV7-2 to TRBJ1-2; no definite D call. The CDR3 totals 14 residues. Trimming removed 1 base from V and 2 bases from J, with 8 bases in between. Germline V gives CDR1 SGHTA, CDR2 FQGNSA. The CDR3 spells CASSLGWQNYGYTF. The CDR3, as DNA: TGTGCCAGCAGCTTAGGGTGGCAGAACTATGGCTACACCTTC.

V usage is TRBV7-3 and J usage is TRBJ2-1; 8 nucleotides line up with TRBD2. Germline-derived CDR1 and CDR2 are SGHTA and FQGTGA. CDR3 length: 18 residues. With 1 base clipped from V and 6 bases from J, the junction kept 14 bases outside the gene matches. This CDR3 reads CASSLKGPPGLVVNEQFF. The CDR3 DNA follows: TGTGCCAGCAGCTTAAAGGGACCGCCGGGACTAGTTGTCAATGAGCAGTTCTTC.

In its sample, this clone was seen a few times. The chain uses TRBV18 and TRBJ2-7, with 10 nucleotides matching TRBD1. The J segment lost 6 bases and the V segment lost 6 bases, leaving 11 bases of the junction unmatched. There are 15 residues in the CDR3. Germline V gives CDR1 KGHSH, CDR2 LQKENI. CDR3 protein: CASSPRATGGSEQYF. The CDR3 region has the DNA TGTGCCAGCTCCCCCAGGGCGACAGGGGGCTCCGAGCAGTACTTC.

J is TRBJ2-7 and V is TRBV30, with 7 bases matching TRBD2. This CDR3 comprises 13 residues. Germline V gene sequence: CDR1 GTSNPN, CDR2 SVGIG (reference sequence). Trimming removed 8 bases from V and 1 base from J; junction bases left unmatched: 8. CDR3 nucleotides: TGTGCCCACGCCCTAGCGGAGTCCTACGAGCAGTACTTC. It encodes CAHALAESYEQYF.

CDR3 sequence: CSVPTGGSTMNTEAFF. For the CDR3, the DNA is TGCAGCGTACCGACAGGGGGTTCAACCATGAACACTGAAGCTTTCTTT. The V and J genes are TRBV29-1 and TRBJ1-1; 9 nucleotides line up with TRBD1. This CDR3 is built from 16 residues. Unmatched junction bases numbered 11, after V lost 6 bases and J lost 0 bases. Germline V CDR1 and CDR2: SQVTM, ANQGSEA.

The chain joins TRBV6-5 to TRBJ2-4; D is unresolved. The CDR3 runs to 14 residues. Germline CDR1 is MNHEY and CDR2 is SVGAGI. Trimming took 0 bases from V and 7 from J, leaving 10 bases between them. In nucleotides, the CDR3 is TGTGCCAGCAGTTACTCTCGGGTCCCGAACATTCAGTACTTC. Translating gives CASSYSRVPNIQYF.